Only one count was recorded for the clone carrying this T cell receptor (beta chain). This sample is drawn from a study of blood T cell repertoires in COVID-19. Sequenced by immunoSEQ multiplex PCR; TCRdb stores in-frame clones only, minus some. The sample carries under 350,000 clones, about 86% recorded once. The CDR3 length is 14 residues. The V end was cut by 4 bases, the J end by 0 bases, with 6 bases between. Germline V gene sequence: CDR1 MDHEN, CDR2 SYDVKM. The sequenced sample was PBMCs or T cells enriched from blood (not recorded which). This rearrangement joins TRBV28 to TRBJ1-4, with a possible D match to TRBD1 (5 bases). The TCR comes from a woman aged 40 to 50 with acute COVID-19. CDR3 region: CASSSGATNEKLFF. The CDR3 bases are TGTGCCAGCAGTTCGGGGGCAACTAATGAAAAACTGTTTTTT.